This T cell receptor (beta chain) is from a study of T cells and Merkel cell carcinoma outcomes. Study-wide findings and caveats: Reportedly, T-cell repertoire with density predicts Merkel cell carcinoma outcomes.

Sequencing used immunoSEQ multiplex PCR; TCRdb keeps in-frame clones, though not all of them. The top ten hold roughly 2% of the sample, which has a few thousand clones, around 90% seen once. This clone was counted a single time. What it binds is unknown. Trimming took 5 bases from V and 6 from J; bases not matched to a gene: 20. CDR1 is LNHDA, CDR2 SQIVND, per germline (reference sequence). The CDR3 spans 18 residues. The genes are TRBV19 and TRBJ2-7; 9 nucleotides align to TRBD2. The TCR was taken from a human donor with Merkel cell carcinoma. Sequenced material: tumor tissue from Merkel cell carcinoma. CDR3 sequence reads: CASSVTRVAGESLVEQYF. CDR3 nucleotide sequence: TGTGCCAGTAGTGTCACCCGGGTAGCGGGAGAGTCCTTGGTCGAGCAGTACTTC.